The rows below give T cell receptor beta chains drawn from one sample of a study of response to subunit inactivated influenza vaccine. TCRdb itself ran the RT-PCR reads through MiXCR, one entry per CDR3 protein. The sample lists roughly 630,000 distinct CDR3 sequences, approximately 14% occurring once. Sequencing used PBMCs from blood, obtained 14 to 15 days before vaccination. Source of these receptors: a middle-aged man who received an inactivated influenza vaccine. Each CDR3 is given with its conserved first and last residue. The D gene is left open where the match is weak. Size is stated for part of the rows, as once, few or many counts, or as a class when the clone is expanded.

d_gene | j_gene | v_gene | abundance | CDR3aa | CDR3nt
TRBD1 | TRBJ1-1 | TRBV14 | few | CASSRDRVGLNTEAFF | TGTGCCAGCAGCCGGGACAGGGTGGGGCTCAACACTGAAGCTTTCTTT
NA | TRBJ2-1 | TRBV4-1 | NA | CASSQEDRISGEQFF | TGCGCCAGCAGCCAAGAAGACCGAATAAGCGGTGAGCAGTTCTTC
TRBD1 | TRBJ2-3 | TRBV20-1 | NA | CSARKGQGPDTQYF | TGCAGTGCTAGAAAAGGACAGGGACCAGATACGCAGTATTTT
TRBD1 | TRBJ2-1 | TRBV5-6 | many | CASSLGQGSSYNEQFF | TGTGCCAGCAGCTTGGGACAGGGCAGCTCCTACAATGAGCAGTTCTTC
TRBD1 | TRBJ1-5 | TRBV12-3/TRBV12-4 | NA | CASSLTGGLSQPQHF | TGTGCCAGCAGCCTAACAGGGGGCTTGAGTCAGCCCCAGCATTTT
NA | TRBJ1-6 | TRBV4-1 | few | CASSILPGLGNSPLHF | TGCGCCAGCAGCATCCTCCCGGGACTGGGTAATTCACCCCTCCACTTT
NA | TRBJ2-1 | TRBV24-1 | many | CATSDLPRGGLGSYNEQFF | TGTGCCACCAGTGATTTGCCGAGGGGGGGGTTAGGGAGCTACAATGAGCAGTTCTTC
NA | TRBJ1-3 | TRBV7-2 | few | CASSLEGLRGNTIYF | TGTGCCAGCAGCTTAGAAGGCCTTCGGGGAAACACCATATATTTT
TRBD2 | TRBJ2-3 | TRBV12-3/TRBV12-4 | NA | CASSAPGLAGGPDTQYF | TGTGCCAGCAGTGCCCCGGGACTAGCGGGGGGGCCAGATACGCAGTATTTT
NA | TRBJ2-2 | TRBV2 | NA | CASSESTGFAGELFF | TGTGCCAGCAGTGAAAGTACAGGGTTCGCCGGGGAGCTGTTTTTT
TRBD1 | TRBJ1-1 | TRBV19 | few | CASNRRGRVTEAFF | TGTGCCAGCAACCGGAGGGGGCGGGTCACTGAAGCTTTCTTT
NA | TRBJ2-7 | TRBV28 | NA | CASSLVAGAGEQYF | TGTGCCAGCAGTTTAGTTGCGGGTGCGGGCGAGCAGTACTTC
NA | TRBJ1-2 | TRBV12-3/TRBV12-4 | few | CASSFDFINRDYGYTF | TGTGCCAGCAGTTTCGATTTTATTAACAGGGACTATGGCTACACCTTC
NA | TRBJ1-5 | TRBV10-3 | few | CAISELESQPQHF | TGTGCCATCAGTGAGTTAGAGAGCCAGCCCCAGCATTTT
TRBD2 | TRBJ2-3 | TRBV18 | NA | CASSPRGRGTDTQYF | TGTGCCAGCTCACCTCGCGGGAGGGGGACAGATACGCAGTATTTT
TRBD1 | TRBJ1-1 | TRBV12-3/TRBV12-4 | NA | CASSLGDRGTEAFF | TGTGCCAGCAGTTTGGGGGACAGGGGCACTGAAGCTTTCTTT
TRBD2 | TRBJ2-1 | TRBV6-2/TRBV6-3 | NA | CASSYFVLAASYNEQFF | TGTGCCAGCAGTTACTTTGTACTAGCGGCTTCCTACAATGAGCAGTTCTTC
NA | TRBJ2-5 | TRBV27 | few | CASSSQGYQETQYF | TGTGCCAGCAGTTCCCAGGGCTACCAAGAGACCCAGTACTTC
TRBD1 | TRBJ2-7 | TRBV12-3/TRBV12-4 | many | CASSWDSYEQYF | TGTGCCAGCAGTTGGGACAGCTACGAGCAGTACTTC
TRBD1 | TRBJ2-5 | TRBV24-1 | NA | CATSESPGQGAKETQYF | TGTGCCACCAGTGAATCTCCGGGACAGGGAGCAAAAGAGACCCAGTACTTC
NA | TRBJ2-7 | TRBV7-9 | few | CASSLRRGTASAEQYF | TGTGCCAGCAGCTTAAGGAGGGGGACAGCATCAGCCGAGCAGTACTTC
NA | TRBJ2-1 | TRBV20-1 | NA | CSARDEGTNNEQFF | TGCAGTGCTAGGGATGAGGGGACAAACAATGAGCAGTTCTTC